This entry features one T cell receptor (beta chain) sequence. Clones were read by immunoSEQ multiplex PCR, and TCRdb kept only the in-frame ones, dropping some. The sample lists 2 million to 3 million clones, around 90% occurring once. CD4+ cells yielded CD45RA+ naive and CD45RA-negative memory subsets. This CDR3 is 18 amino acids long. Germline-derived CDR1 and CDR2 are MDHEN and SYDVKM. The V and J ends lost 8 bases and 0 bases respectively, with 23 bases between them. The data were obtained in a study of shared clonotypes between healthy human individuals. Study information: Per donor, three plates held CD4 naive cells, three held CD4 memory, two held CD8 naive and one held CD8 memory.

The sequence was collected from a man younger than 35 in good health. The specimen was naive CD4+ T cells sorted from blood. Subset of the sample: CD45RA+ positively selected. This chain links TRBV28 with TRBJ1-3, with a tentative D call TRBD1 (5 bases). The CDR3 protein is CASGGEMGSMFSGNTIYF. The CDR3 DNA follows: TGTGCCAGCGGGGGGGAGATGGGCAGCATGTTCTCTGGAAACACCATATATTTT.